What follows is one T cell receptor (beta chain) and its context. The antigen remains unidentified. Sequence at one end of the junction differs from germline and may be a read error. This sample's RNA came from whole unsorted tissue. This non-tumor lung sample came from over 3 cm beyond the tumor edge. The germline CDR1 and CDR2 sequences are SGHAT and FQNNGV. The CDR3 is 15 amino acids. These data originate in a study of tumor and adjacent non-tumor tissue in lung cancer. Background on the study: Stage I to III disease affected 10 men and 5 women aged roughly 31 to 76.

The library came from three nested PCR rounds adapted from ARM-PCR protocols. TCRdb processed the multiplex PCR reads anew with MiXCR; each CDR3 protein has one entry. In the table there are about 110,000 distinct CDR3 sequences, 62% of which are singletons. Study conclusions and caveats: Tumor TCR diversity, when higher, was linked to shorter survival.

The specimen sequenced was distant non-tumor lung tissue. The V gene is TRBV11-2, the J gene TRBJ2-2, with 7 bases fitting TRBD2. The clonotype comes from a man aged 60-69 years with non-small cell lung cancer. The DNA of the CDR3 is TGTGCCGGCAGCCCTGGGGACTACCAGACCTGGGAGCTGTTTTTT. Its protein is CAGSPGDYQTWELFF.